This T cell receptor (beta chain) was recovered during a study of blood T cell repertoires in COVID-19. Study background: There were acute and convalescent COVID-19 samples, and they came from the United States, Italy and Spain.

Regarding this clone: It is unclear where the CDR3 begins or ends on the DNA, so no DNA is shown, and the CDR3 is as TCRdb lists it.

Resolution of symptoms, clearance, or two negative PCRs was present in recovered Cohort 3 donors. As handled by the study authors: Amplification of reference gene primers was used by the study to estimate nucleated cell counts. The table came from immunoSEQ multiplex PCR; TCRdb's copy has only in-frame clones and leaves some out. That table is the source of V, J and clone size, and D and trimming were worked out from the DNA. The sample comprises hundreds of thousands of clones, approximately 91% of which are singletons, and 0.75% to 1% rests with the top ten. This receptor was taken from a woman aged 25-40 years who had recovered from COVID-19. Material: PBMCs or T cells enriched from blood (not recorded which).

The CDR3 here is CASSSSGSQNQPQHF. This sequence joins TRBV6-5 and TRBJ1-5. The V gene's germline CDR1 is MNHEY and CDR2 SVGAGI. The CDR3 contains 15 residues when both ends are counted.